A single sample is the source of the 2 T cell receptor beta chains below, sequenced in a study of liver allograft versus peripheral blood T cells. Study details: Blood and transplanted-liver T cell receptor repertoires from recipients were compared.

TCRdb fed the reads into MiXCR, producing one record per CDR3 protein. This sample carries 5,000 to 7,000 distinct CDR3 sequences, around 15% of them seen once, and the ten largest clones take about 3%. The receptors here all came from a human patient who had a liver transplant. T cells may partly derive from the graft donor.

This clonotype is labeled as medium-sized (0.01 to 0.1%). This rearrangement joins TRBV6-6 to TRBJ2-7; 10 positions agree with TRBD1. From germline, CDR1 is MNHNY and CDR2 SVGAGI (reference sequence). The CDR3 sequence is 15 residues long. Unmatched junction bases numbered 4, after V lost 0 bases and J lost 5 bases. The CDR3 here is CASSYSGQGSNEQYF. The CDR3 nucleotides read TGTGCCAGCAGTTACTCGGGACAGGGGAGCAACGAGCAGTACTTC.

In its sample, this clonotype is medium-sized (0.01 to 0.1%). The chain uses TRBV6-6 and TRBJ2-1, with 14 bases that match TRBD2. Trimming took 6 bases from V and 7 from J; bases not matched to a gene: 5. Germline V gene sequence: CDR1 MNHNY, CDR2 SVGAGI (reference sequence). This CDR3 has 15 residues. CDR3: CASSHGLAGGNEQFF. CDR3 nucleotides: TGTGCCAGCAGCCATGGACTAGCGGGGGGTAATGAGCAGTTCTTC.